One TCR beta chain is described in this entry. Original data processing: Estimation of nucleated cell counts relied on the amplification of reference gene primers. Only in-frame clones appear in the TCRdb table, and some are missing; sequencing was by immunoSEQ multiplex PCR. The V and J calls and the clone size are those of that table, but D and trimming were determined from the DNA. The table lists 200,000 to 250,000 clones, 75% to 85% of them singletons. These data are taken from a study of blood T cell repertoires in COVID-19. Study-wide background: T cells, B-cell-depleted T cells, or PBMCs supplied cDNA or gDNA.

Seattle patient enrollment occurred during active infection, with longitudinal follow-up thereafter. The CDR3 extends over 15 amino acids. Deletions cut 3 bases from V and 2 bases from J, with 12 bases between. CDR1 is LNHNV and CDR2 is YYDKDF in the germline V gene (reference sequence). The receptor comes from a woman over 75 with COVID-19, enrolled during active disease. The sample was peripheral blood. The chain links TRBV15 to TRBJ2-3; D perhaps matches TRBD2 (5 bases). CDR3 protein: CATSRPGVPTDTQYF. DNA for the CDR3: TGTGCCACCAGCAGGCCCGGGGTACCCACAGATACGCAGTATTTT.